Described below is a single TCR beta chain sequence and its context. The antigen remains unidentified. This record belongs to a study of graft-versus-host responses after intestinal transplantation. Overall study context: Recipients uniformly received anti-thymocyte globulin induction, followed by tacrolimus and steroids for two to four years.

Points from the study as a whole: The highest levels of circulating GvH clones went along with early declines in HvG clones after transplant. Allografts of patients with graft-donor T cell macrochimerism showed high graft-versus-host to host-versus-graft clone ratios. Recipient marrow contained GvH clones, some of which appeared first in ileum or blood.

Measured with immunoSEQ multiplex PCR; TCRdb has only the in-frame clones, and not every one. The repertoire holds about 25,000 clones, with about 93% as singletons. The ends lost 2 bases at V and 3 bases at J; junction bases unmatched: 4. This CDR3 region has 14 residues. Germline CDR1 reads GTSNPN; CDR2 reads SVGIG (reference sequence). The source material was PBMCs, sampled around 29 days after intestinal transplant. J is TRBJ2-7 and V is TRBV30; TRBD1 matches 10 bases. The clonotype comes from a human patient who received an intestinal transplant, so some T cells may come from the graft donor. The CDR3 loop is CAWSTGTGDYEQYF. DNA for the CDR3: TGTGCCTGGAGTACCGGGACAGGGGACTACGAGCAGTACTTC.